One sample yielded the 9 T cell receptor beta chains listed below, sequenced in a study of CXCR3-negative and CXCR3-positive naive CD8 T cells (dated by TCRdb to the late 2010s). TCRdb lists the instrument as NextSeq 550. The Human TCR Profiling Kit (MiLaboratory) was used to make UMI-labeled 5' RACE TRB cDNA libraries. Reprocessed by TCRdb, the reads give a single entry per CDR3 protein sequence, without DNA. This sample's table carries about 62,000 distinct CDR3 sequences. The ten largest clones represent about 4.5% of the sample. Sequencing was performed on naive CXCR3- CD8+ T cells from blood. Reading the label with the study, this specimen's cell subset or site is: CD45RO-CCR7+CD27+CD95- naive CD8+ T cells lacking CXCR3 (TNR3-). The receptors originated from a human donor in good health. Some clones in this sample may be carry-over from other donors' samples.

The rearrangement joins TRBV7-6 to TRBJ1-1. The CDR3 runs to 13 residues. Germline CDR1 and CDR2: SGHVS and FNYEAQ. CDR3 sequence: CASSSLGNTEAFF.

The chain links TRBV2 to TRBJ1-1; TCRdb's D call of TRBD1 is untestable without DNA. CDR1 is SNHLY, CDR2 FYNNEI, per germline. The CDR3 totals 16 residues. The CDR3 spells CASSESGGRMNTEAFF.

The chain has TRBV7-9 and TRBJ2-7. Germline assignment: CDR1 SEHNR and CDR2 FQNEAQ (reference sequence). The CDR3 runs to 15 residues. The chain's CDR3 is CASSLVKQSSYEQYF.

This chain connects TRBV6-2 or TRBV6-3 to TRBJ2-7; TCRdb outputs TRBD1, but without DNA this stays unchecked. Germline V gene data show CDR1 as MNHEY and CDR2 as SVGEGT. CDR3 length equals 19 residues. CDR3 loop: CASSYSIPPGTESSYEQYF.

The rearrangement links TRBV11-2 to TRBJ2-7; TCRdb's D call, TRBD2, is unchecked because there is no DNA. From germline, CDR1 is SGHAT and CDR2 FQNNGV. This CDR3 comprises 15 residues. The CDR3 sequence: CASSYIAGLIYEQYF.

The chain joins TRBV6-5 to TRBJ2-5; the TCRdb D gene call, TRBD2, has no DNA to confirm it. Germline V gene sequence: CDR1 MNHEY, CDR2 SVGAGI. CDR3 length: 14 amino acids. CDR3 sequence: CAISGEGLKETQYF.

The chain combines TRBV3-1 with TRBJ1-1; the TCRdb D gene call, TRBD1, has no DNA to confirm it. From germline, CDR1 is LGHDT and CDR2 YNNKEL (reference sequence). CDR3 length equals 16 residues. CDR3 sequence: CASSPRDSELNTEAFF.

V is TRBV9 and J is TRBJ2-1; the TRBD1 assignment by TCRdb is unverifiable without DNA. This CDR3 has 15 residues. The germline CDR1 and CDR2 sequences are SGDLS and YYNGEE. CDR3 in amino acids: CASSARWGPYNEQFF. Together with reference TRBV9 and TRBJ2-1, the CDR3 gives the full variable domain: DSGVTQTPKHLITATGQRVTLRCSPRSGDLSVYWYQQSLDQGLQFLIQYYNGEERAKGNILERFSAQQFPDLHSELNLSSLELGDSALYFCASSARWGPYNEQFFGPGTRLTVL.

CDR3 sequence: CSVAGEGSRYEQYF. The chain links TRBV29-1 to TRBJ2-7. CDR1 is SQVTM, CDR2 ANQGSEA, per germline. The CDR3 has 14 amino acids.